Below, 27 T cell receptor beta chains from the same sample are listed, as sequenced in a study of blood T cells in healthy people across ages. Together with a sample-barcoded 5' primer, a J-beta primer mix was included in a second PCR lasting roughly 6 to 12 cycles. TCRdb recomputed calls from the 5' RACE reads with MiXCR, one row per CDR3 protein. Of some 1.5 million distinct CDR3 sequences in the sample, roughly 28% were seen once. The sequencing sample was made of blood. These receptors were obtained from a woman younger than 45 in good health.

The chain uses TRBV12-3 or TRBV12-4 and TRBJ1-6; D unclear. The CDR3 spans 18 residues. V gave up 6 bases and J gave up 2 bases, with 20 bases separating them. In nucleotides, the CDR3 is TGTGCCAGCAGCCCCGGAACCCTATTGGCGGCCTATAATTCACCCCTCCACTTT. Protein: CASSPGTLLAAYNSPLHF.

The CDR3 DNA reads as TGTGCCAGCAGCCAAGGCGGGACTAGCGGGGGAGAGACCCAGTACTTC. Translation: CASSQGGTSGGETQYF. This chain connects TRBV3-1 to TRBJ2-5; 14 bases line up with TRBD2. Germline loops: CDR1 LGHDT, CDR2 YNNKEL (reference sequence). Trimming took 1 base from V and 4 from J; bases not matched to a gene: 2. The CDR3 is 16 amino acids.

In its sample, this clonotype was seen a few times. The chain is built from TRBV6-5 and TRBJ1-6; weak D call: TRBD1 (5 bases). The CDR3 sequence is 15 residues long. Germline V gene data show CDR1 as MNHEY and CDR2 as SVGAGI. V was trimmed by 0 bases and J by 9 bases, leaving 12 bases between them. CDR3 bases: TGTGCCAGCAGTTACTCCGGGGGGAGCCGTTCACCCCTCCACTTT. This codes for CASSYSGGSRSPLHF.

This clonotype was picked up a small number of times. This chain joins TRBV7-2 and TRBJ2-1, with 11 bases matching TRBD2. Germline assignment: CDR1 SGHTA and CDR2 FQGNSA. Trimming removed 3 bases from V and 4 bases from J; junction bases left unmatched: 8. CDR3 length: 17 residues. This chain's CDR3 is CASSFRGVAGGYNEQFF. CDR3 nucleotide sequence: TGTGCCAGCAGCTTCCGTGGGGTAGCGGGGGGGTACAATGAGCAGTTCTTC.

J is TRBJ2-5 and V is TRBV20-1; 10 nucleotides match TRBD2. Trimming cost V 7 bases and J 1 base; bases outside gene matches: 6. Germline CDR1 reads DFQATT; CDR2 reads SNEGSKA (reference sequence). The CDR3 sequence is 14 residues long. The CDR3 DNA follows: TGCAGTGTCCAAGCGGGGGGGATCCAAGAGACCCAGTACTTC. Translation: CSVQAGGIQETQYF.

This chain uses TRBV7-9 with TRBJ2-3, with 7 bases aligning to TRBD1. Germline V gene lookup returns CDR1 SEHNR and CDR2 FQNEAQ (reference sequence). Unmatched junction bases numbered 7, after V lost 5 bases and J lost 8 bases. This CDR3 has 13 amino acids. The CDR3 region is CASSPYAGGTQYF. CDR3 nucleotide sequence: TGTGCCAGCAGCCCGTATGCAGGGGGTACGCAGTATTTT.

The chain joins TRBV12-3 or TRBV12-4 to TRBJ2-3; 12 nucleotides align to TRBD2. V gave up 10 bases and J gave up 4 bases; unmatched junction bases: 6. The CDR3 has 14 residues. The CDR3 loop is CATTSGGTSDTQYF. The CDR3, as DNA: TGTGCCACCACTAGCGGGGGGACATCAGATACGCAGTATTTT.

This clonotype was recorded a few times. The rearrangement links TRBV27 to TRBJ2-5; TRBD2 agrees at 7 bases. The CDR3 length is 15 residues. Germline V gene sequence: CDR1 MNHEY, CDR2 SMNVEV (reference sequence). V lost 6 bases, J lost 9 bases, and 16 bases stayed unmatched. In nucleotides, the CDR3 is TGTGCCAGCAGCCTACTGGCTAGCGGAATGTGGGCCCAGTACTTC. Protein sequence: CASSLLASGMWAQYF.

The CDR3 loop reads CSASRGSARGNQPQHF. DNA of the CDR3: TGCAGTGCTAGTCGCGGCAGTGCACGAGGCAATCAGCCCCAGCATTTT. The chain joins TRBV20-1 to TRBJ1-5; D not certain. CDR3 size: 16 residues. V was shortened by 3 bases and J by 2 bases, with 17 bases between the two germline ends. Germline V gene lookup returns CDR1 DFQATT and CDR2 SNEGSKA (reference sequence).

The chain combines TRBV7-9 with TRBJ1-2; tentatively, D is TRBD1 (6 bases). V shed 3 bases and J shed 5 bases, with 13 bases lying between them. This CDR3 comprises 14 residues. CDR1 is SEHNR, CDR2 FQNEAQ, per germline (reference sequence). The CDR3 sequence is CASSFETGMYGYTF. CDR3 nucleotides: TGTGCCAGCAGCTTTGAAACAGGGATGTATGGCTACACCTTC.

The chain is built from TRBV7-2 and TRBJ2-7; TRBD2 aligns across 10 bases. The J call may be faulty, since TRBJ2-5 better matches the DNA end. Germline lookup yields CDR1 SGHTA and CDR2 FQGNSA. CDR3 length: 15 residues. The CDR3 reads CASSSDSGGRGTQYF. In DNA form, the CDR3 reads TGTGCCAGCAGCTCGGATAGCGGGGGGCGCGGGACCCAGTACTTC.

This clonotype was counted a single time. A read error is possible here, since a much larger clone lies one base away. The chain carries TRBV29-1 and TRBJ2-1; TRBD1 aligns across 8 bases. Germline-derived CDR1 and CDR2 are SQVTM and ANQGSEA. V trimming: 8 bases; J trimming: 13 bases; junction bases outside the gene matches: 13. This CDR3 is 12 amino acids long. CDR3 DNA sequence: TGCAGCTACGGACAGGGCACAAACATTCAGTTCTTC. As protein: CSYGQGTNIQFF.

This clonotype showed up many times. The chain uses TRBV20-1 and TRBJ2-7; tentatively, D is TRBD2 (6 bases). Germline CDR1 is DFQATT and CDR2 is SNEGSKA (reference sequence). The V gene lost 3 bases and the J gene lost 1 base, with 10 bases spanning the gap. CDR3 length equals 13 residues. The CDR3 sequence is CSASLSGSYEQYF. CDR3 sequence (DNA): TGCAGTGCTAGTCTTAGCGGTTCCTACGAGCAGTACTTC.

About this clonotype itself: The junction and the germline gene differ at one end; a read error may be behind it. The genes are TRBV7-6 and TRBJ2-3; 7 bases are shared with TRBD2. Germline V gene lookup returns CDR1 SGHVS and CDR2 FNYEAQ. This CDR3 comprises 13 residues. The CDR3 DNA reads TGTGGCAGCAGTACCACTAGCGCAGATACGCAGTATTTT. Translating it yields CGSSTTSADTQYF.

This clonotype was observed a few times. J is TRBJ1-2 and V is TRBV12-3 or TRBV12-4; the D gene is possibly TRBD1 (6 bases). V lost 7 bases and J 7 bases, leaving 16 bases between the germline ends. This CDR3 spans 13 amino acids. CDR3 sequence: CASTLGGTGGYTF. The CDR3 bases are TGTGCCAGCACCCTAGGGGGGACGGGTGGCTACACCTTC.

The V and J genes are TRBV3-1 and TRBJ2-3; unclear D gene. CDR3 length: 14 amino acids. Germline loops: CDR1 LGHDT, CDR2 YNNKEL (reference sequence). V gave up 2 bases and J gave up 2 bases, with 8 bases separating them. The CDR3 DNA is TGTGCCAGCAGCCAATATCTCTCCACAGATACGCAGTATTTT. Translation: CASSQYLSTDTQYF.

This clonotype was detected a few times. This chain uses TRBV7-6 with TRBJ2-7; 7 bases are shared with TRBD1. In germline, CDR1 is SGHVS, CDR2 FNYEAQ. V was clipped by 2 bases and J by 6 bases; unmatched bases: 4. The length of the CDR3 is 13 residues. The CDR3 coding sequence is TGTGCCAGCAGCTTATACAGGGGACCCGAGCAGTACTTC. Amino acid sequence: CASSLYRGPEQYF.

The J gene is TRBJ1-5, the V gene TRBV28; D gene uncertain. There are 17 residues in the CDR3. Germline assignment: CDR1 MDHEN and CDR2 SYDVKM. V lost 2 bases to trimming and J lost 1 base, with 15 bases between them. The CDR3 DNA is TGTGCCAGCAGTTTAGAGTTGGAAGGGCCAAGCAATCAGCCCCAGCATTTT. The encoded protein is CASSLELEGPSNQPQHF.

This clonotype was picked up a small number of times. A much larger clone sits a single nucleotide away, making a read error possible. The V and J genes are TRBV29-1 and TRBJ2-5, with a weak D call TRBD2 (6 bases). Germline loops: CDR1 SQVTM, CDR2 ANQGSEA. CDR3 size: 12 residues. With 7 bases removed from V and 3 bases from J, the gap between germline ends came to 12 bases. The CDR3 spells CSGVRGEETQYF. Here the CDR3 DNA reads TGCAGCGGTGTGCGGGGAGAAGAGACCCAGTACTTC.

The chain couples TRBV3-1 to TRBJ2-1; TRBD1 agrees at 10 bases. Looked up from germline, CDR1 is LGHDT and CDR2 is YNNKEL (reference sequence). This CDR3 is 15 amino acids long. J gave up 4 bases and V 1 base, and 1 base lay outside the gene matches. CDR3 nucleotides: TGTGCCAGCAGCCAAGCGGGACAGGGGTACAATGAGCAGTTCTTC. It specifies CASSQAGQGYNEQFF.

This clonotype was observed at least ten times. V is TRBV20-1 and J is TRBJ2-7; TRBD1 aligns across 8 bases. Germline-derived CDR1 and CDR2 are DFQATT and SNEGSKA (reference sequence). The trim removed 2 bases at V and 6 bases at J, leaving 12 bases unmatched. The CDR3 spans 15 residues. CDR3 sequence: CSARRGGQGLSEQYF. The CDR3 DNA reads TGCAGTGCTAGACGGGGAGGACAGGGTTTGTCCGAGCAGTACTTC.

This chain links TRBV29-1 with TRBJ1-1; D possibly corresponds to TRBD1 (5 bases). This CDR3 spans 14 amino acids. V shed 7 bases and J shed 6 bases, with 21 bases lying between them. The germline gives CDR1 SQVTM, CDR2 ANQGSEA. Here the CDR3 DNA reads TGCAGCGGCCACGGGACGCCGGTGAGGGCTGAAGCTTTCTTT. Its protein is CSGHGTPVRAEAFF.

This clonotype was observed a single time. One junction end disagrees with the germline gene, perhaps due to a read error. The chain uses TRBV12-3 or TRBV12-4 and TRBJ2-5; TRBD2 is a possible D gene (7 bases). This CDR3 has 11 residues. CDR3 sequence (DNA): TGTGCCAGCAGTTTTGGGGGGGGCCCTAACTTC. Translated: CASSFGGGPNF.

The chain couples TRBV29-1 to TRBJ1-3; 7 positions match TRBD1. CDR3 size: 13 residues. V lost 4 bases to trimming and J lost 2 bases; unmatched junction nucleotides: 2. Germline V lookup: CDR1 SQVTM, CDR2 ANQGSEA. Here the CDR3 DNA reads TGCAGCGTTGTGAGGGGGCCTGGAAACACCATATATTTT. Translation: CSVVRGPGNTIYF.

This clonotype was counted many times. This chain connects TRBV20-1 to TRBJ1-1; TRBD1 is a possible D gene (5 bases). This CDR3 spans 14 amino acids. Germline CDR1 reads DFQATT; CDR2 reads SNEGSKA (reference sequence). V was cut by 1 base and J by 7 bases, with 16 bases left in between. CDR3 nucleotides: TGCAGTGCTAGAGTTCAGGGCAGTGGGGGTGAAGCTTTCTTT. Translated: CSARVQGSGGEAFF.

J is TRBJ2-1 and V is TRBV5-6; D unresolved. Trimming stripped 4 bases from V and 13 bases from J, with 24 bases between. This CDR3 has 15 amino acids. Germline-derived CDR1 and CDR2 are SGHDT and YYEEEE. CDR3 sequence: CASSATRSAGVEQFF. CDR3 in DNA: TGTGCCAGCAGCGCGACGCGGTCAGCCGGAGTGGAACAGTTCTTC. The full variable domain, with the rest looked up from reference TRBV5-6 and TRBJ2-1, is DAGVTQSPTHLIKTRGQQVTLRCSPKSGHDTVSWYQQALGQGPQFIFQYYEEEERQRGNFPDRFSGHQFPNYSSELNVNALLLGDSALYLCASSATRSAGVEQFFGPGTRLTVL.

This clonotype appeared a few times. The rearrangement uses TRBV28 and TRBJ1-5; no clear D. Germline CDR1 is MDHEN and CDR2 is SYDVKM. CDR3 length: 14 amino acids. V lost 5 bases, J lost 5 bases, and 13 bases lay in between. The CDR3 region is CASSRLLVDQPQHF. The DNA of the CDR3 is TGTGCCAGCAGTCGCTTATTGGTGGATCAGCCCCAGCATTTT.